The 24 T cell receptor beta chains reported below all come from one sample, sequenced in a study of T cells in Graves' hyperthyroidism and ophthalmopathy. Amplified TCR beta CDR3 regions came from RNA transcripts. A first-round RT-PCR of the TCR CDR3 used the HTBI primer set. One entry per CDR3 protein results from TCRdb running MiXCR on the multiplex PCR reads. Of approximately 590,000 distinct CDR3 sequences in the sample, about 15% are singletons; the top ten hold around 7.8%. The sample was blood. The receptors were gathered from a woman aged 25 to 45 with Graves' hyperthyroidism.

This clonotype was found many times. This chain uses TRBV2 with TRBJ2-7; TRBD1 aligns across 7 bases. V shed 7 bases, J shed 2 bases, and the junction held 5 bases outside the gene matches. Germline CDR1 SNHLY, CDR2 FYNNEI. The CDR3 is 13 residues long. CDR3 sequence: CASKRQGTYEQYF. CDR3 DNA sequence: TGTGCCAGCAAGAGACAGGGTACCTACGAGCAGTACTTC.

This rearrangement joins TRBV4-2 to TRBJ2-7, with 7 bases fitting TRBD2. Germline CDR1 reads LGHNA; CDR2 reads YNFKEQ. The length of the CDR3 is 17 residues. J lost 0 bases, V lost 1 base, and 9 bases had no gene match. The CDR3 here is CASSQATGGRTSYEQYF. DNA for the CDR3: TGTGCCAGCAGCCAAGCTACGGGCGGGAGAACCTCCTACGAGCAGTACTTC.

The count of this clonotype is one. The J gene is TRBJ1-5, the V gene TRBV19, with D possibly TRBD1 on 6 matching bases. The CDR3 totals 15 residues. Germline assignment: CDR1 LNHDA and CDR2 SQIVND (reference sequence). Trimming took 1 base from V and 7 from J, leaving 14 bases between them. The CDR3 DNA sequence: TGTGCCAGTAGTATAGTGGTGGGGGGCTGGCAGCCCCAGCATTTT. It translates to CASSIVVGGWQPQHF. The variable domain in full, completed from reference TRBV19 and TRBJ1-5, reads DGGITQSPKYLFRKEGQNVTLSCEQNLNHDAMYWYRQDPGQGLRLIYYSQIVNDFQKGDIAEGYSVSREKKESFPLTVTSAQKNPTAFYLCASSIVVGGWQPQHFGDGTRLSIL.

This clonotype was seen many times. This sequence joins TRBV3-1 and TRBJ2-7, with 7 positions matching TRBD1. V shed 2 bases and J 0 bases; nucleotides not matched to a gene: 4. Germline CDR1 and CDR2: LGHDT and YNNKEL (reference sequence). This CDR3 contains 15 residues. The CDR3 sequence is CASSQRGTVSYEQYF. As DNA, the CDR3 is TGTGCCAGCAGCCAAAGGGGGACAGTCTCCTACGAGCAGTACTTC.

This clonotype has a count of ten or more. The CDR3 sequence: CATSRDRRSGIVPYEQYF. The CDR3 nucleotides are TGTGCCACCAGCAGAGATAGGAGGAGCGGGATAGTTCCCTACGAGCAGTACTTC. The genes are TRBV15 and TRBJ2-7; the match to TRBD2 covers 7 bases. The CDR3 is 18 amino acids. The germline V gene has CDR1 LNHNV and CDR2 YYDKDF (reference sequence). Germline trimming cut 0 bases from V and 2 bases from J; bases unmatched to any gene: 13. The entire variable domain, with the rest obtained from reference TRBV15 and TRBJ2-7, is as follows: DAMVIQNPRYQVTQFGKPVTLSCSQTLNHNVMYWYQQKSSQAPKLLFHYYDKDFNNEADTPDNFQSRRPNTSFCFLDIRSPGLGDTAMYLCATSRDRRSGIVPYEQYFGPGTRLTVT.

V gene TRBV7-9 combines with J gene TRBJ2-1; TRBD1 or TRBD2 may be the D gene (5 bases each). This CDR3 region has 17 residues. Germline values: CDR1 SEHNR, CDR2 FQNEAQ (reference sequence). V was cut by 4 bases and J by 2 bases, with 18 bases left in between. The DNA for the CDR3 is TGTGCCAGCAGCTCAGCCTCCGGGACCCGAACCTACAATGAGCAGTTCTTC. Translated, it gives CASSSASGTRTYNEQFF. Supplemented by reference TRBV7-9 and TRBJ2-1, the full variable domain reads DTGVSQNPRHKITKRGQNVTFRCDPISEHNRLYWYRQTLGQGPEFLTYFQNEAQLEKSRLLSDRFSAERPKGSFSTLEIQRTEQGDSAMYLCASSSASGTRTYNEQFFGPGTRLTVL.

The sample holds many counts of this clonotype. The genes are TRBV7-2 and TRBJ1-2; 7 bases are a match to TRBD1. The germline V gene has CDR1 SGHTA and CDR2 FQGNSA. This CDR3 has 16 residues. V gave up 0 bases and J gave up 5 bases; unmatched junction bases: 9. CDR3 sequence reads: CASSLAGDSLIYGYTF. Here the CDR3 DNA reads TGTGCCAGCAGCTTAGCGGGGGACAGTCTTATTTATGGCTACACCTTC.

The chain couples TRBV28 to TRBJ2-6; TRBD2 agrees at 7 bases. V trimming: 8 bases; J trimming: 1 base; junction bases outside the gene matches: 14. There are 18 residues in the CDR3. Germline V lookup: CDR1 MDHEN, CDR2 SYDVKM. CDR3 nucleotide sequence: TGTGCCAGCTCACCAACCGGGACGGGAGGTTCTGGGGCCAACGTCCTGACTTTC. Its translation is CASSPTGTGGSGANVLTF.

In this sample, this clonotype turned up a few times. CDR3 sequence: CSAREEEVGELFF. The CDR3 nucleotides read TGCAGTGCTAGAGAGGAGGAGGTCGGGGAGCTGTTTTTT. The V gene is TRBV20-1, the J gene TRBJ2-2, with D possibly being TRBD2 (5 bases). Trimming cost V 0 bases and J 7 bases, with 9 bases left between them. Germline V gene sequence: CDR1 DFQATT, CDR2 SNEGSKA (reference sequence). This CDR3 has 13 amino acids.

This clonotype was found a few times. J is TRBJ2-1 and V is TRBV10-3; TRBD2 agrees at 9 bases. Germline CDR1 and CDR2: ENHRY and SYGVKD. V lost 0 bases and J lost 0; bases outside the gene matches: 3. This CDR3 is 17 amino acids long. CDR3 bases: TGTGCCATCAGTGAGTCGACTAGCGGAAGCTCCTACAATGAGCAGTTCTTC. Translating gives CAISESTSGSSYNEQFF.

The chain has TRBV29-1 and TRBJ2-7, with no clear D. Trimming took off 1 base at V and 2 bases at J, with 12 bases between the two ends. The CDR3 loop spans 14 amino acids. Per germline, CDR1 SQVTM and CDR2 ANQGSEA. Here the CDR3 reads CSVEVYRVTYEQYF. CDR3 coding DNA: TGCAGCGTTGAAGTCTACCGGGTCACCTACGAGCAGTACTTC.

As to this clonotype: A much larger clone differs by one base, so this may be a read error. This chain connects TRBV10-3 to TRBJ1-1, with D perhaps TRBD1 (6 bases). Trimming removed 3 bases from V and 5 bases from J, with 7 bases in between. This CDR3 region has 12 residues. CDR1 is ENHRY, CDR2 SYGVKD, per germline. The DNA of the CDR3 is TGTGCCATCAGTGAAGGGGGAACTGAAGCTTTCTTT. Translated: CAISEGGTEAFF.

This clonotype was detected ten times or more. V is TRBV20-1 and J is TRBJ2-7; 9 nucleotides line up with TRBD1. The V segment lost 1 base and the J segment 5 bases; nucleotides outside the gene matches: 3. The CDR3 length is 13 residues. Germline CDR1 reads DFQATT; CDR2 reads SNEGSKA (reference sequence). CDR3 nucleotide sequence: TGCAGTGCTAGAGGAGGGACAGGGAACGAGCAGTACTTC. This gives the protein CSARGGTGNEQYF.

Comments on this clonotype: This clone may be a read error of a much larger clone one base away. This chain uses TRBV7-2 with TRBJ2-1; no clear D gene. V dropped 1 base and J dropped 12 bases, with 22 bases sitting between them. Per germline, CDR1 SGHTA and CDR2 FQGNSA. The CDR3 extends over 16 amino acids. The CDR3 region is CASSLGLGGMEMSQFF. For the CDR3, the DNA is TGTGCCAGCAGCTTAGGCCTGGGTGGCATGGAAATGTCGCAGTTCTTC.

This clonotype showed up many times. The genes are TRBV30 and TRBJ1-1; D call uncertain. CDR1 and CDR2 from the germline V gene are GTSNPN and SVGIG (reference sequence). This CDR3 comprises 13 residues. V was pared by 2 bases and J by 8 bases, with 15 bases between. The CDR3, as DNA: TGTGCCTGGAGTCCTGGCACGCCAAGGGAAGCTTTCTTT. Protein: CAWSPGTPREAFF.

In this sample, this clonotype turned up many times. CDR3 loop: CATSRDRGMGQPQHF. Written as DNA, the CDR3 is TGTGCCACCAGCAGAGATCGGGGAATGGGTCAGCCCCAGCATTTT. The chain carries TRBV15 and TRBJ1-5; D remains ambiguous. This CDR3 region has 15 residues. CDR1 and CDR2 (germline): LNHNV, YYDKDF (reference sequence). The V end was cut by 0 bases, the J end by 6 bases, with 12 bases between. The whole variable domain, filled in from reference TRBV15 and TRBJ1-5, reads DAMVIQNPRYQVTQFGKPVTLSCSQTLNHNVMYWYQQKSSQAPKLLFHYYDKDFNNEADTPDNFQSRRPNTSFCFLDIRSPGLGDTAMYLCATSRDRGMGQPQHFGDGTRLSIL.

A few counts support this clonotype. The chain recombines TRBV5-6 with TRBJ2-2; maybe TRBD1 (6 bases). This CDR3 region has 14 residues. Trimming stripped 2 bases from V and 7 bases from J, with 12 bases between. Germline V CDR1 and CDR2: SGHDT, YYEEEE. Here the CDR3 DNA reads TGTGCCAGCAGCTTACTACAGGGCTTCGGGGAGCTGTTTTTT. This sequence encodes CASSLLQGFGELFF.

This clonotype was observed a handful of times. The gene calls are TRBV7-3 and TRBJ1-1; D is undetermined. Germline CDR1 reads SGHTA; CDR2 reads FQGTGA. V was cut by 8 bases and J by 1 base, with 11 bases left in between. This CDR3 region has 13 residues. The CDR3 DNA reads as TGTGCCAGCTCAGCGGACTCGAACACTGAAGCTTTCTTT. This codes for CASSADSNTEAFF.

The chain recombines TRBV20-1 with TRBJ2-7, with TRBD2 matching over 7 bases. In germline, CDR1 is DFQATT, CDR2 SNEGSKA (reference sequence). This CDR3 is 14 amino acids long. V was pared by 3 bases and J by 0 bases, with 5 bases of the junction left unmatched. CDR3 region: CSARRGGSSYEQYF. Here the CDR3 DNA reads TGCAGTGCTAGGAGGGGCGGGAGCTCCTACGAGCAGTACTTC.

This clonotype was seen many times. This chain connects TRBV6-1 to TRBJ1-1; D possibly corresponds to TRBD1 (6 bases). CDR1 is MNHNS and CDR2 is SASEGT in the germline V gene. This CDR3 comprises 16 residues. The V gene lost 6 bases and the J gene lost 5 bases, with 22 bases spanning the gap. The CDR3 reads CASSLNPTGRNTEAFF. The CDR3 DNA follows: TGTGCCAGCAGCCTTAACCCTACAGGGAGGAATACTGAAGCTTTCTTT.

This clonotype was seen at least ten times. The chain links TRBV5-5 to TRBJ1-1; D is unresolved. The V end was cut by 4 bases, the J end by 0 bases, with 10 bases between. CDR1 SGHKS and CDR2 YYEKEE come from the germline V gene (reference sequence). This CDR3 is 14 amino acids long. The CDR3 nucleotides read TGTGCCAGCAGCACCCAGTGGGTGAACACTGAAGCTTTCTTT. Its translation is CASSTQWVNTEAFF.

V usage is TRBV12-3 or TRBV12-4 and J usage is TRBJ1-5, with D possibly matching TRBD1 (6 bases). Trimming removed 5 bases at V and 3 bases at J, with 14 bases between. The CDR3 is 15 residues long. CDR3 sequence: CASSPRGPYNQPQHF. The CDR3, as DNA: TGTGCCAGCAGTCCTCGGGGGCCTTACAATCAGCCCCAGCATTTT.

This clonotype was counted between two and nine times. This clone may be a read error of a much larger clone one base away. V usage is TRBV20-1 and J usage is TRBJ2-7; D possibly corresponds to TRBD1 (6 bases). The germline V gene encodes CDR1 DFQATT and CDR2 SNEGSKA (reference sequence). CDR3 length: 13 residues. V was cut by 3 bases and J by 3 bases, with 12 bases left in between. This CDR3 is CSARGADYYEQYF. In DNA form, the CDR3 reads TGCAGTGCTAGGGGGGCAGATTACTACGAGCAGTACTTC.

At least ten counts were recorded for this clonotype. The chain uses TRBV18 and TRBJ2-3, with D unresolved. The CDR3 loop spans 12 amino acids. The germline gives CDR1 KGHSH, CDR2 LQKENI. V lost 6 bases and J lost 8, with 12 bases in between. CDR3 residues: CASSPLRGTQYF. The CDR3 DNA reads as TGTGCCAGCTCCCCCCTACGTGGTACGCAGTATTTT. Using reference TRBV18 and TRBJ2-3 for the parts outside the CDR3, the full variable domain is NAGVMQNPRHLVRRRGQEARLRCSPMKGHSHVYWYRQLPEEGLKFMVYLQKENIIDESGMPKERFSAEFPKEGPSILRIQQVVRGDSAAYFCASSPLRGTQYFGPGTRLTVL.